A single sample is the source of the 23 T cell receptor beta chains below, sequenced in a study of blood T cells in healthy people across ages. Combining a sample-barcoded 5' primer with a J-beta primer mix, a second PCR ran for roughly 7 to 11 cycles. A single record per CDR3 protein comes from TCRdb applying MiXCR to the 5' RACE reads. The table includes 1.5 million to 2 million distinct CDR3 sequences, 40% to 55% detected once. Specimen: blood. Receptors originate from a middle-aged woman in good health.

This clonotype has at least ten counts. This sequence joins TRBV28 and TRBJ2-7; D gene ambiguous. V lost 3 bases and J 4 bases, leaving 7 bases between the germline ends. The CDR3 extends over 12 amino acids. Germline CDR1 is MDHEN and CDR2 is SYDVKM. The CDR3 region is CASSFPWYEQYF. The CDR3 nucleotides read TGTGCCAGCAGTTTCCCTTGGTACGAGCAGTACTTC.

The chain couples TRBV18 to TRBJ2-1; D not certain. The CDR3 covers 13 residues. The V and J ends lost 2 bases and 7 bases respectively, with 9 bases between them. Germline V gives CDR1 KGHSH, CDR2 LQKENI. CDR3 DNA: TGTGCCAGCTCACCAGTCTCGAATAATGAGCAGTTCTTC. Translated, it gives CASSPVSNNEQFF. The variable domain in full, with the rest retrieved from reference TRBV18 and TRBJ2-1, is NAGVMQNPRHLVRRRGQEARLRCSPMKGHSHVYWYRQLPEEGLKFMVYLQKENIIDESGMPKERFSAEFPKEGPSILRIQQVVRGDSAAYFCASSPVSNNEQFFGPGTRLTVL.

The sample holds a few counts of this clonotype. V and J are TRBV7-8 and TRBJ2-4; no reliable D call. V lost 3 bases to trimming and J lost 14 bases, with 17 bases between them. Germline V lookup: CDR1 SGHVS, CDR2 FQNEAQ. The CDR3 totals 13 residues. CDR3 loop: CASSLARTPMEYF. The CDR3 bases are TGTGCCAGCAGCTTGGCTAGGACCCCCATGGAGTACTTC.

The rearrangement joins TRBV7-9 to TRBJ1-6, with TRBD1 matching over 7 bases. Per germline, CDR1 SEHNR and CDR2 FQNEAQ (reference sequence). V dropped 2 bases and J dropped 7; count of bases not matched to a gene: 11. CDR3 size: 17 residues. The CDR3 nucleotides read TGTGCCAGCAGCTTACCGACCGATGGGACAGCCAATTCACCCCTCCACTTT. Protein sequence: CASSLPTDGTANSPLHF.

The table lists this clonotype with a few counts. This chain links TRBV5-1 with TRBJ1-2; D is perhaps TRBD1 (6 bases). The V and J ends lost 1 base and 4 bases respectively, with 14 bases between them. This CDR3 region has 15 residues. The germline CDR1 and CDR2 sequences are SGHRS and YFSETQ. CDR3 nucleotides: TGCGCCAGCAGCTTGTCGACAGGACTGGGCTATGGCTACACCTTC. Translation: CASSLSTGLGYGYTF. The full variable domain, in which reference TRBV5-1 and TRBJ1-2 provide the parts outside the CDR3, is KAGVTQTPRYLIKTRGQQVTLSCSPISGHRSVSWYQQTPGQGLQFLFEYFSETQRNKGNFPGRFSGRQFSNSRSEMNVSTLELGDSALYLCASSLSTGLGYGYTFGSGTRLTVV.

This clonotype was observed at least ten times. In DNA form, the CDR3 reads TGCAGCGTTGATAAGGGACAGGGGGCTTCCTACGAGCAGTACTTC. It yields the protein CSVDKGQGASYEQYF. J is TRBJ2-7 and V is TRBV29-1, with TRBD1 matching over 12 bases. The CDR3 runs 15 residues. Looked up from germline, CDR1 is SQVTM and CDR2 is ANQGSEA. J was trimmed by 1 base and V by 3 bases; bases with no gene match: 4.

The rearrangement uses TRBV5-4 and TRBJ1-2; 7 nucleotides align to TRBD1. The CDR3 runs 13 residues. CDR1 is SGHNT, CDR2 YYREEE, per germline (reference sequence). J was trimmed by 4 bases and V by 4 bases; bases with no gene match: 4. CDR3 loop: CASSRGTVYGYTF. CDR3 nucleotides: TGTGCCAGCAGCCGCGGGACAGTCTATGGCTACACCTTC. Based on the CDR3 plus reference TRBV5-4 and TRBJ1-2, the full variable domain is ETGVTQSPTHLIKTRGQQVTLRCSSQSGHNTVSWYQQALGQGPQFIFQYYREEENGRGNFPPRFSGLQFPNYSSELNVNALELDDSALYLCASSRGTVYGYTFGSGTRLTVV.

The rearrangement links TRBV27 to TRBJ2-7; a weak D match, TRBD2 (7 bases). The germline V and J ends were trimmed by 7 bases and 3 bases, with 10 bases remaining between them. The V gene's germline CDR1 is MNHEY and CDR2 SMNVEV (reference sequence). The length of the CDR3 is 12 residues. CDR3 DNA: TGTGCCAGCAAGGGGGGGCTCTACGAGCAGTACTTC. It codes for CASKGGLYEQYF.

This chain uses TRBV4-2 with TRBJ1-1; D might be TRBD1 (6 bases). CDR3 size: 15 residues. V was clipped by 4 bases and J by 3 bases, with 15 bases between them. The V gene's germline CDR1 is LGHNA and CDR2 YNFKEQ. The CDR3 spells CASSRAQGGDTEAFF. CDR3 DNA: TGTGCCAGCAGCCGAGCACAGGGCGGAGACACTGAAGCTTTCTTT.

CDR3 amino acids: CASSLRGPSKNEQFF. The CDR3 nucleotides are TGTGCCAGCAGCCTCAGGGGGCCCTCTAAAAATGAGCAGTTCTTC. This chain links TRBV7-2 with TRBJ2-1, with 8 positions matching TRBD1. CDR3 length: 15 amino acids. V dropped 5 bases and J dropped 7; count of bases not matched to a gene: 10. From germline, CDR1 is SGHTA and CDR2 FQGNSA.

This clonotype occurred many times. The chain has TRBV4-3 and TRBJ2-7; 7 bases align to TRBD2. The germline CDR1 and CDR2 sequences are LGHNA and YSLEER. V was clipped by 0 bases and J by 0 bases; unmatched bases: 5. CDR3 size: 16 residues. The CDR3 loop is CASSQEASGVSYEQYF. The CDR3 DNA is TGCGCCAGCAGCCAAGAGGCTAGCGGTGTCTCCTACGAGCAGTACTTC.

This clonotype has just a few counts. At one boundary the junction diverges from the germline segment, which might be a read error. The chain uses TRBV2 and TRBJ1-5, with no clear D. This CDR3 has 14 amino acids. The germline V gene encodes CDR1 SNHLY and CDR2 FYNNEI. CDR3 loop: CASSEGRSNQPQHF. CDR3 bases: TGTGCTAGCAGTGAAGGCCGGAGCAATCAGCCCCAGCATTTT.

The chain has TRBV5-5 and TRBJ1-5, with 7 bases identical to TRBD1. The ends lost 6 bases at V and 4 bases at J; junction bases unmatched: 10. Germline CDR1 and CDR2: SGHKS and YYEKEE (reference sequence). The CDR3 covers 15 residues. Written as DNA, the CDR3 is TGTGCCAGCACCGAGACAGGGATACGGAATCAGCCCCAGCATTTT. Translating gives CASTETGIRNQPQHF. The whole variable domain, remainder taken from reference TRBV5-5 and TRBJ1-5, is DAGVTQSPTHLIKTRGQQVTLRCSPISGHKSVSWYQQVLGQGPQFIFQYYEKEERGRGNFPDRFSARQFPNYSSELNVNALLLGDSALYLCASTETGIRNQPQHFGDGTRLSIL.

The V gene is TRBV12-3 or TRBV12-4, the J gene TRBJ1-5, with D unclear. The CDR3 runs to 15 residues. V shed 5 bases and J shed 0 bases, with 11 bases lying between them. For the CDR3, the DNA is TGTGCCAGCAGTCCTGAGGGATTTAGCAATCAGCCCCAGCATTTT. It specifies CASSPEGFSNQPQHF.

This chain links TRBV28 with TRBJ1-2, with 8 nucleotides matching TRBD1. The trim removed 4 bases at V and 0 bases at J, leaving 10 bases unmatched. Germline CDR1 is MDHEN and CDR2 is SYDVKM. This CDR3 has 17 amino acids. For the CDR3, the DNA is TGTGCCAGCAGTTCGGACAGGGTCGGAGTAGCTAACTATGGCTACACCTTC. Amino acids: CASSSDRVGVANYGYTF.

The chain couples TRBV5-1 to TRBJ2-7, with TRBD2 matching over 9 bases. CDR1 and CDR2 (germline): SGHRS, YFSETQ. The length of the CDR3 is 15 residues. Trimming took 1 base from V and 3 from J; bases not matched to a gene: 5. CDR3 residues: CASSLISGGLYEQYF. The CDR3 DNA is TGCGCCAGCAGCTTGATTAGCGGGGGCCTCTACGAGCAGTACTTC.

J is TRBJ2-7 and V is TRBV20-1, with 11 bases fitting TRBD1. The germline V gene has CDR1 DFQATT and CDR2 SNEGSKA (reference sequence). The CDR3 consists of 14 residues. Trimming at V came to 4 bases and at J to 1 base, leaving 3 bases not matched to a gene. CDR3 residues: CSATGQGASYEQYF. The CDR3 DNA reads as TGCAGTGCTACCGGACAGGGGGCTTCCTACGAGCAGTACTTC.

The rearrangement joins TRBV20-1 to TRBJ1-2; perhaps TRBD1 as D (6 bases). Germline assignment: CDR1 DFQATT and CDR2 SNEGSKA (reference sequence). V lost 6 bases and J 0 bases, leaving 17 bases between the germline ends. There are 15 residues in the CDR3. CDR3 loop: CSASSWGASNYGYTF. Written as DNA, the CDR3 is TGCAGTGCCTCAAGCTGGGGGGCGTCTAACTATGGCTACACCTTC.

The V call is TRBV13, the J call TRBJ2-4, with D possibly TRBD2 on 6 matching bases. The CDR3 is 16 amino acids. Germline V gives CDR1 PRHDT, CDR2 FYEKMQ (reference sequence). Between the trimmed V and J ends, which lost 2 bases and 0 bases, there was a span of 11 bases. The CDR3 DNA sequence: TGTGCCAGCAGCTTACCCGGGGGAATAGCCAAAAACATTCAGTACTTC. Its protein product is CASSLPGGIAKNIQYF.

The table lists this clonotype with a few counts. The V gene is TRBV5-1, the J gene TRBJ2-5, with D tentatively TRBD1 or TRBD2 (5 bases each). The CDR3 is made up of 15 amino acids. V lost 3 bases and J lost 1, with 13 bases in between. Looked up from germline, CDR1 is SGHRS and CDR2 is YFSETQ. The CDR3 DNA reads as TGCGCCAGCAGCTCGGGACCTTCCACCCAAGAGACCCAGTACTTC. Amino acids: CASSSGPSTQETQYF. The variable domain in full, completed from reference TRBV5-1 and TRBJ2-5, reads KAGVTQTPRYLIKTRGQQVTLSCSPISGHRSVSWYQQTPGQGLQFLFEYFSETQRNKGNFPGRFSGRQFSNSRSEMNVSTLELGDSALYLCASSSGPSTQETQYFGPGTRLLVL.

J is TRBJ2-5 and V is TRBV24-1; D remains ambiguous. Germline V gene sequence: CDR1 KGHDR, CDR2 SFDVKD. There are 12 residues in the CDR3. V lost 5 bases and J 11 bases, leaving 14 bases between the germline ends. CDR3 in amino acids: CATSGRSNEQYF. In nucleotides, the CDR3 is TGTGCCACCAGTGGTAGGAGTAATGAGCAGTACTTC.

This chain links TRBV20-1 with TRBJ2-1; D call uncertain. The germline V gene encodes CDR1 DFQATT and CDR2 SNEGSKA (reference sequence). The V and J ends lost 0 bases and 6 bases respectively, with 12 bases between them. The CDR3 runs to 14 residues. DNA of the CDR3: TGCAGTGCTAGAGATGTGCCTTTTTCCAATGAGCAGTTCTTC. This gives the protein CSARDVPFSNEQFF.

The gene calls are TRBV7-8 and TRBJ2-2, with 9 bases fitting TRBD1. The CDR3 is 18 amino acids. Germline assignment: CDR1 SGHVS and CDR2 FQNEAQ. V shed 2 bases and J 6 bases; nucleotides not matched to a gene: 13. Written as DNA, the CDR3 is TGTGCCAGCAGCTTACATATAGCCGCCGGGACAGGGCCCGGGGAGCTGTTTTTT. It translates to CASSLHIAAGTGPGELFF.